One and the same sample provided the 13 T cell receptor delta chains below, sequenced in a study of γδ T cells in repeated Plasmodium falciparum infection. TCRdb re-called the multiplex PCR reads through CATT. The table records over 90,000 delta-chain clones, over 0.9% of them present only once. Vgamma9/Vdelta2+ and Vdelta2-negative gammadelta T cells were flow-sorted from PBMC for bulk sequencing. Material for sequencing was gamma-delta T cells from blood. Receptors originate from a pool of human donors (malaria-infected and uninfected, not separated).

This clone has only a few counts. One base separates it from a far larger clone, so it is likely a read error. The sample holds other DNA sequences that translate to the same CDR3. The V call is TRDV2, the J call TRDJ1, with D possibly being TRDD3 (6 bases). Trimming stripped 3 bases from V and 0 bases from J, with 28 bases between. Germline V gene lookup returns CDR1 GEAIGNYY and CDR2 EKD. The CDR3 has 20 residues. The CDR3 DNA sequence: TGTGCCTGTGACCCGGCTAGAGTGGGGGGCCAGCTTAGTAACACCGATAAACTCATCTTT. It yields the protein CACDPARVGGQLSNTDKLIF.

This clone was seen a handful of times. The protein that TCRdb holds for this DNA derives from a much larger clone and differs from the translated DNA at residue 9, which likely indicates a read error; the protein shown here is translated from the DNA. The chain carries TRDV2 and TRDJ1, with D unresolved. No J gene is reported in TCRdb; it was inferred here by comparing the DNA with germline. Germline V gene sequence: CDR1 GEAIGNYY, CDR2 EKD. CDR3 size: 18 residues. Deletions cut 3 bases from V and 0 bases from J, with 22 bases between. In nucleotides, the CDR3 is TGTGCCTGTGACGCCATTAATACTAGGGGCCTGTACACCGATAAACTCATCTTT. Translating it yields CACDAINTRGLYTDKLIF.

This clone has only a few counts. TCRdb's listed protein matches a much larger clone and diverges from this DNA's translation at residue 10, likely through a read error; the protein shown comes from the DNA. The gene calls are TRDV1 and TRDJ1, with 9 bases fitting TRDD3. In the absence of a J gene in TCRdb, the DNA was matched to germline to assign it here. This CDR3 has 17 residues. CDR1 and CDR2 from the germline V gene are TSWWSYY and QGS. J was trimmed by 1 base and V by 2 bases; bases with no gene match: 8. The CDR3 reads CALGELWGIWGTDKLIF. CDR3 nucleotide sequence: TGTGCTCTTGGGGAATTATGGGGGATATGGGGCACCGATAAACTCATCTTT.

To note about this clone: This DNA's translation differs at residue 6 from TCRdb's protein, which comes from a much larger clone; a read error is likely, and the protein shown is translated from the DNA. This chain connects TRDV2 to TRDJ1, with unresolved D. TCRdb offers no J gene call, so here the DNA was matched to germline to obtain one. Trimming removed 3 bases at V and 0 bases at J, with 22 bases between. Germline CDR1 GEAIGNYY, CDR2 EKD. The CDR3 contains 18 residues. CDR3 sequence reads: CACDPPGKVLNYTDKLIF. CDR3 DNA: TGTGCCTGTGACCCGCCCGGGAAGGTGCTCAATTACACCGATAAACTCATCTTT.

The table lists this clone with a few counts. The translation of this DNA and the TCRdb protein of a much larger clone differ at residue 6, probably owing to a read error; the protein shown here is translated from the DNA. V usage is TRDV1 and J usage is TRDJ1; TRDD3 matches at 8 bases. The J gene is absent in TCRdb and was assigned here via DNA matching to germline. Losses at the gene ends were 3 bases for V and 0 bases for J; bases not matched to a gene: 15. CDR3 length: 19 residues. Germline V gives CDR1 TSWWSYY, CDR2 QGS. In nucleotides, the CDR3 is TGTGCTCTTGGGGACCGCTACCACTACCGTGGGGGATACACCGATAAACTCATCTTT. Translation: CALGDRYHYRGGYTDKLIF.

A note on this clone: Translating this DNA gives a protein that differs at residue 6 from the TCRdb one, which belongs to a much larger clone; a read error is likely, and the protein shown is this translation. The V gene is TRDV1, the J gene TRDJ2; D perhaps matches TRDD3 (6 bases). The CDR3 is 17 amino acids. Trimming pared 2 bases from V and 6 bases from J, leaving 19 bases between. Germline V CDR1 and CDR2: TSWWSYY, QGS. CDR3 region: CALGECDWGSLSAQLFF. As DNA, the CDR3 is TGTGCTCTTGGGGAATGTGATTGGGGGTCCTTGTCAGCACAACTCTTCTTT.

A remark on this clone: A read error likely explains why the TCRdb protein, taken from a much larger clone, differs from this DNA's translation at residue 13; the protein shown is translated from the DNA. The V and J genes are TRDV1 and TRDJ1, with TRDD3 matching over 10 bases. TCRdb offers no J gene call, so here the DNA was matched to germline to obtain one. V was pared by 0 bases and J by 3 bases, with 10 bases of the junction left unmatched. The CDR3 totals 18 residues. The germline V gene encodes CDR1 TSWWSYY and CDR2 QGS. The CDR3 DNA reads TGTGCTCTTGGGGAACTCTCCCACCTGGGGGGATACGCCGATAAACTCATCTTT. The encoded protein is CALGELSHLGGYADKLIF.

The sample holds a few counts of this clone. The mismatch at residue 18 between this DNA's translation and the TCRdb protein of a much larger clone likely reflects a read error; the protein shown is translated from the DNA. This chain joins TRDV1 and TRDJ1; TRDD3 matches at 9 bases. The J gene, left out of TCRdb, was set here by checking the DNA against germline. Germline V CDR1 and CDR2: TSWWSYY, QGS. CDR3 length: 21 residues. DNA of the CDR3: TGTGCTCTTGGGGACAAGACAGCATCCCCTCGTACTGGGGGAAACACCGATAGACTCATCTTT. Its protein is CALGDKTASPRTGGNTDRLIF.

In the case of this clone: TCRdb's entry gives the protein of a much larger clone, which mismatches this DNA's translation at residue 8, likely from a read error; the protein reported here is translated from the DNA. This chain uses TRDV1 with TRDJ1; the match to TRDD3 covers 7 bases. TCRdb does not report a J gene; here it was assigned by matching the DNA to germline references. Trimming removed 6 bases from V and 0 bases from J; junction bases left unmatched: 28. Germline values: CDR1 TSWWSYY, CDR2 QGS. The CDR3 runs 22 residues. The CDR3 region is CALGRPHPSGLGGYSYTDKLIF. The CDR3 nucleotides are TGTGCTCTTGGCCGGCCACATCCTTCAGGTCTGGGGGGCTATTCTTACACCGATAAACTCATCTTT.

This clone was seen at least ten times. A far larger clone is one base from this, pointing to a likely read error. At the DNA level, this CDR3 is encoded by other sequences in the same sample as well. This chain connects TRDV1 to TRDJ1; the D is unclear. The J gene comes from matching the DNA to germline here; TCRdb lacks it. V shed 4 bases and J shed 5 bases, with 14 bases lying between them. CDR3 size: 14 residues. CDR1 is TSWWSYY, CDR2 QGS, per germline. CDR3 DNA sequence: TGTGCTCTTGGGGTCCCAAATGTACCGGATAAACTCATCTTT. This gives the protein CALGVPNVPDKLIF.

Comments on this clone: The amino acid sequence in TCRdb belongs to a much larger clone and departs from this DNA's translation at residue 9, likely a sequencing read error; the sequence shown is translated from the DNA. The chain employs TRDV2 and TRDJ1; 8 bases match TRDD3. TCRdb supplies no J gene; here it was assigned by aligning the nucleotide sequence to germline. The germline V gene has CDR1 GEAIGNYY and CDR2 EKD. The CDR3 length is 18 residues. The junction had 13 bases not matched to a gene; V was cut back by 2 bases and J by 0 bases. The CDR3 reads CACDRILGGMKDTDKLIF. DNA of the CDR3: TGTGCCTGTGACAGGATACTGGGGGGTATGAAGGACACCGATAAACTCATCTTT.

The table lists this clone with a few counts. A far bigger clonotype differs at one base, so this is likely a read error. Other nucleotide sequences in the sample specify the same CDR3. The chain couples TRDV2 to TRDJ1; the D gene is possibly TRDD3 (5 bases). No J segment appears in TCRdb, so it was assigned here by matching the sequence to germline. Germline V CDR1 and CDR2: GEAIGNYY, EKD. The CDR3 length is 16 residues. V was pared by 2 bases and J by 5 bases, with 20 bases between. CDR3 DNA: TGTGCCTGTGACAATCTAGGGGGCCTTTCCACGGATAAACTCATCTTT. Translation gives CACDNLGGLSTDKLIF.

This clone appeared many times. A far larger clone differs by one base, so this is likely a read error. The J gene is TRDJ1, the V gene TRDV2, with D hard to call. V lost 3 bases and J lost 5, with 15 bases in between. CDR3 length equals 14 residues. Germline-derived CDR1 and CDR2 are GEAIGNYY and EKD. The CDR3 loop is CACDAVGTRDKLIF. Here the CDR3 DNA reads TGTGCCTGTGACGCCGTAGGTACGCGAGATAAACTCATCTTT.